This T cell receptor (beta chain) was documented in a study of blood T cell repertoires in COVID-19. Study background: Material from acute and convalescent COVID-19 was sourced from the United States, Italy and Spain.

The V gene's germline CDR1 is MGHRA and CDR2 YSYEKL. V lost 0 bases and J lost 7; bases outside the gene matches: 14. This CDR3 spans 18 amino acids. Only in-frame clones appear in the TCRdb table, and some are missing; sequencing was by immunoSEQ multiplex PCR. The sample shows 170,000 or so clones, about 82% of them seen only once. Sample: peripheral blood. This sequence was found in a man between 65 and 85 years old with active or convalescent COVID-19. The chain couples TRBV4-1 to TRBJ1-5, with 8 bases identical to TRBD1. In nucleotides, the CDR3 is TGCGCCAGCAGCCAAGATAGGAGGGCAGGGGGCGCGGGACAGCCCCAGCATTTT. Protein product: CASSQDRRAGGAGQPQHF.